These T cell receptor beta chains were read from a single sample in a study of Tregs in tolerant kidney transplant recipients. TCRdb's table, derived via immunoSEQ multiplex PCR, lists solely in-frame clones and lacks some. The sample lists 55,000 to 75,000 clones; 80% to 90% were seen once. The sample in question was CD4+ T cells from blood (PBMCs), obtained 6 months after the transplant. These receptors were taken from a human patient who received a combined kidney and bone marrow transplant. These T cells may partly come from the graft donor. CDR3s include the opening cysteine and the closing phenylalanine or tryptophan. The D gene is left open where the match is weak. Some rows mark clone size as missing; the rest say once, few, many or name a class of expanded clone.

clone_size	v_call	d_call	j_call	cdr3_aa	cdr3_nt
many	TRBV6-5	-	TRBJ1-6	CASSYSEGPVSPLHF	TGTGCCAGCAGTTACTCGGAGGGACCCGTTTCACCCCTCCACTTT
-	TRBV25-1	-	TRBJ1-4	CASSVLRRGGKKLFF	TGTGCCAGCAGTGTGTTAAGGAGGGGAGGGAAAAAACTGTTTTTT
few	TRBV28	-	TRBJ1-6	CASSLYGGQGSPLHF	TGTGCCAGCAGTTTATACGGGGGGCAAGGATCACCCCTCCACTTT
-	TRBV19	TRBD2	TRBJ2-7	CASSPARGAGGYEQYF	TGTGCCAGTAGTCCGGCCCGAGGGGCGGGAGGGTACGAGCAGTACTTC
-	TRBV30	TRBD2	TRBJ2-7	CAWSVLAGGYEQYF	TGTGCCTGGAGTGTACTAGCGGGGGGCTACGAGCAGTACTTC
once	TRBV5-1	TRBD1	TRBJ1-3	CASRNRDSYGNTIYF	TGCGCCAGCAGAAACCGGGACAGTTATGGAAACACCATATATTTT
few	TRBV19	-	TRBJ2-2	CASSRGNTGELFF	TGTGCCAGTAGTAGAGGTAACACCGGGGAGCTGTTTTTT
-	TRBV5-4	-	TRBJ2-3	CASSFLATTDTQYF	TGTGCCAGCAGCTTCCTAGCTACCACAGATACGCAGTATTTT
-	TRBV5-1	TRBD1	TRBJ2-7	CASSSDRGLSYEQYF	TGCGCCAGCAGCTCCGACAGGGGGCTCTCCTACGAGCAGTACTTC
-	TRBV4-2	TRBD2	TRBJ2-7	CASSQGLLAGGPPYEQYF	TGTGCCAGCAGCCAAGGTCTGCTAGCGGGAGGGCCCCCCTACGAGCAGTACTTC
-	TRBV2	-	TRBJ1-4	CASSEARGKKLFF	TGTGCCAGCAGTGAGGCAAGGGGTAAAAAACTGTTTTTT
-	TRBV28	-	TRBJ1-3	CASSYAGASARLNTIYF	TGTGCCAGCAGTTACGCGGGGGCGTCGGCTCGCTTAAACACCATATATTTT